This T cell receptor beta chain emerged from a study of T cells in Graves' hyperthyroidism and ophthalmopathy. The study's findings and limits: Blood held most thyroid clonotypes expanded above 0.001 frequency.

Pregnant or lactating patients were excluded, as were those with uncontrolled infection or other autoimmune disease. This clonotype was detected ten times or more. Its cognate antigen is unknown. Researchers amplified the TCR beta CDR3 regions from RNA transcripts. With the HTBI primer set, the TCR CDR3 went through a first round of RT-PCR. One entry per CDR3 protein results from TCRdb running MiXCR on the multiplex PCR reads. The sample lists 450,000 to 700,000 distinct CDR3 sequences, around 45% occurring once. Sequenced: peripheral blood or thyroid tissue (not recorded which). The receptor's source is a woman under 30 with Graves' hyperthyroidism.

CDR3 sequence (DNA): TGTGCCAGCCGTAAACAGGGCGCTTTGATGTACACTGAAGCTTTCTTT. Protein product: CASRKQGALMYTEAFF. The rearrangement links TRBV19 to TRBJ1-1, with a tentative D call TRBD1 (6 bases). Germline values: CDR1 LNHDA, CDR2 SQIVND (reference sequence). The CDR3 totals 16 residues. The V end lost 9 bases, the J end lost 3 bases, and 23 bases lay between the germline ends.